One T cell receptor beta chain is described in this entry. Its antigen is unknown. After removal of 3 bases from V and 0 bases from J, the junction contained 8 bases not matched to a gene. CDR1 is MDHEN, CDR2 SYDVKM, per germline. The CDR3 extends over 19 amino acids. The sample originates from a study of T cell responses to AZD1222 COVID-19 vaccine. Findings and caveats of the study: The donors showed a predominance of white British ancestry and of females, with possible underestimation of clonal diversity. Vaccine-associated CD4 TCRs spanned spike, dominant at 160-218 and 743-854. Reportedly, nearly half the spike-specific TCRs target unmutated variant regions. Spike-specific TCR depth and breadth grew after two AZD1222 doses.

Repertoires were generated with immunoSEQ multiplex PCR, while TCRdb's copy carries only in-frame clones and drops some. Altogether over 120,000 clones are present, around 92% being singletons, with the ten largest covering around 12%. The source is an adult who had recovered from COVID-19. The chain recombines TRBV28 with TRBJ2-2; TRBD2 agrees at 12 bases. The sample in question was peripheral blood, obtained after recovery from COVID-19. The CDR3 here is CASSFRLAGVLANTGELFF. The CDR3 DNA follows: TGTGCCAGCAGTTTCCGACTAGCGGGAGTTTTGGCGAACACCGGGGAGCTGTTTTTT.